This T cell receptor beta chain comes out of a study of OX40 agonist ivuxolimab in advanced cancers. Study information: The patients received ivuxolimab by intravenous route every 2 weeks at 0.01 to 10 mg/kg. Those treated in dose escalation had hepatocellular carcinoma, melanoma, renal cell cancer or head and neck cancer. There were three patients with partial responses, one having hepatocellular carcinoma and two cutaneous melanoma. Study observations and caveats: In a subset of nonresponders, normalized T-cell clonal expansion was also low.

On this clone: Its antigen is not known.

The protocol was immunoSEQ multiplex PCR, while the TCRdb copy is restricted to in-frame clones and leaves out a portion. Of 45,000 to 55,000 clones in the sample, 85% to 95% were seen once. This TCR was recovered from an adult with an advanced solid tumor such as melanoma, head and neck, liver or kidney cancer. The starting material was CD4+ or CD8+ T cells sorted from blood, obtained in a trial of the OX40 agonist ivuxolimab.

CDR3 nucleotides: TGTGCCAGCAGTGATTGGGACAGGGGTGGCTACGAGCAGTACTTC. This translates into CASSDWDRGGYEQYF. The gene calls are TRBV25-1 and TRBJ2-7, with 10 bases fitting TRBD1. This CDR3 comprises 15 residues. V trimming: 3 bases; J trimming: 3 bases; junction bases outside the gene matches: 5. Looked up from germline, CDR1 is MGHDK and CDR2 is SYGVNS.